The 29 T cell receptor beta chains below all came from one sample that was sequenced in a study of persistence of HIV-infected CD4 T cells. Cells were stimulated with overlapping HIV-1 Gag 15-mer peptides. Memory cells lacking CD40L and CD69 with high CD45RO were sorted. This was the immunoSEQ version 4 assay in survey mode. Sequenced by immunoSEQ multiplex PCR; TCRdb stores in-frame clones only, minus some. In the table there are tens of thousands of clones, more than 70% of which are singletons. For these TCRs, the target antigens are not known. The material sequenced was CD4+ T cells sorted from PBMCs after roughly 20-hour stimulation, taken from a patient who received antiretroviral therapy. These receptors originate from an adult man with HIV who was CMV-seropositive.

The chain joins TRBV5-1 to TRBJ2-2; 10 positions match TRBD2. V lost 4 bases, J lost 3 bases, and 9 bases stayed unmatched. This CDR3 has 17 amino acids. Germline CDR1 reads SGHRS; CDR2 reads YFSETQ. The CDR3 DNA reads TGCGCCAGCAGCGATAACCTAGCGGGGGCCTACACCGGGGAGCTGTTTTTT. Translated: CASSDNLAGAYTGELFF.

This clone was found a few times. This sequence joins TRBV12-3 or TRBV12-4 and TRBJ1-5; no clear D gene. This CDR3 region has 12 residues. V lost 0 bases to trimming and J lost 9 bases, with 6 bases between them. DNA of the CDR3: TGTGCCAGCAGTTTAGCTGGTCGGCCCCAGCATTTT. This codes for CASSLAGRPQHF.

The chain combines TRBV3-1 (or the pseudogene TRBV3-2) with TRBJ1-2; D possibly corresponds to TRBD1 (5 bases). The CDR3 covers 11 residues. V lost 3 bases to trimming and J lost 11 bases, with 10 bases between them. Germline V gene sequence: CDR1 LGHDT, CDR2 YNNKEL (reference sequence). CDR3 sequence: CASSHPKGYTF. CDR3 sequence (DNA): TGTGCCAGCAGCCACCCTAAGGGGTACACCTTC.

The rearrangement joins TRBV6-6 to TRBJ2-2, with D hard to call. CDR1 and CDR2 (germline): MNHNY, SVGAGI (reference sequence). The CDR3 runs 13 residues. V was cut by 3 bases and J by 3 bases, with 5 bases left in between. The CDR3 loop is CASSYGDTGELFF. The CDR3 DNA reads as TGTGCCAGCAGTTATGGGGACACCGGGGAGCTGTTTTTT.

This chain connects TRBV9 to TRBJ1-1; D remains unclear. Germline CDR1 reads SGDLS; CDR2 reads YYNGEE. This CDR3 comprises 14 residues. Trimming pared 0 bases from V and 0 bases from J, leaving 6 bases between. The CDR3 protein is CASSVGRVNTEAFF. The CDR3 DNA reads TGTGCCAGCAGCGTAGGGAGGGTGAACACTGAAGCTTTCTTT.

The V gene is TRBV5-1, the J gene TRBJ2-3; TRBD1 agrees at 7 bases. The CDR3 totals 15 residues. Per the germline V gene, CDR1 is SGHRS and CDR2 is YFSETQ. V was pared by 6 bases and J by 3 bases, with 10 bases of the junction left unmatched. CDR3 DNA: TGCGCCAGCACCTTACAGGGGATTGGGACAGATACGCAGTATTTT. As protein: CASTLQGIGTDTQYF.

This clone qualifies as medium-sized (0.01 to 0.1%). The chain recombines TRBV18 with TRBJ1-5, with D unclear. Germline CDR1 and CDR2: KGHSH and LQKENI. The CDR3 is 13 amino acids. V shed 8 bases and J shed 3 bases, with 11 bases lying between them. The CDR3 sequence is CASRDGFNQPQHF. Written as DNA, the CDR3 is TGTGCCAGCAGAGACGGATTCAATCAGCCCCAGCATTTT.

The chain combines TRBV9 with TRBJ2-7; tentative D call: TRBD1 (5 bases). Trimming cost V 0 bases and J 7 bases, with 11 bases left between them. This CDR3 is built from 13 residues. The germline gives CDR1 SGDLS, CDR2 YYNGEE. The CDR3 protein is CASSVEGMREQYF. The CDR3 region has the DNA TGTGCCAGCAGCGTAGAGGGGATGAGGGAGCAGTACTTC.

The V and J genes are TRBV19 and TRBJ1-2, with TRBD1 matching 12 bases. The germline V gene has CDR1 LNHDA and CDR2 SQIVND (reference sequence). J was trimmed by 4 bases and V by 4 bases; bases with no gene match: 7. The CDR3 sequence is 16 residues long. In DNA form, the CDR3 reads TGTGCCAGTAGTACTTCCGGGACAGGGGGCGTCTATGGCTACACCTTC. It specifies CASSTSGTGGVYGYTF.

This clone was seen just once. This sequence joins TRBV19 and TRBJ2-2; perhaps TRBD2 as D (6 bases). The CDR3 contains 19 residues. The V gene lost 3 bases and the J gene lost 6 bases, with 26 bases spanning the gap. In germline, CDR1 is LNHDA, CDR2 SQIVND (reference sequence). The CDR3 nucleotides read TGTGCCAGTAGTATTAGGGCGGGGAGCAGGGCGGCTCTCTCCGGGGAGCTGTTTTTT. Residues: CASSIRAGSRAALSGELFF.

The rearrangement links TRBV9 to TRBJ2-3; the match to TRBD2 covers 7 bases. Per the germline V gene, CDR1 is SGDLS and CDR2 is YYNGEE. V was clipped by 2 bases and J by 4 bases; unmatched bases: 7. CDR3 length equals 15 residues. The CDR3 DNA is TGTGCCAGCAGCGTGGGGGGACTACAAGCAGATACGCAGTATTTT. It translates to CASSVGGLQADTQYF.

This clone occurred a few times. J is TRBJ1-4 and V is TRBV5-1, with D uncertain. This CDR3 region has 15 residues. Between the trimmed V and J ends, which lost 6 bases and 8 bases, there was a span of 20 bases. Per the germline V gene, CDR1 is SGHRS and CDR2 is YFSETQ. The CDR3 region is CASTEKGYDGEKLFF. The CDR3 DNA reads TGCGCCAGCACCGAGAAGGGCTACGACGGGGAAAAACTGTTTTTT.

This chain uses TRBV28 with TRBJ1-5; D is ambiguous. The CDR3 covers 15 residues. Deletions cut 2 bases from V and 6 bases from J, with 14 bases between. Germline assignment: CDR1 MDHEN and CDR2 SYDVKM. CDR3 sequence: CASSLNPAGGQPQHF. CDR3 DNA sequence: TGTGCCAGCAGTTTAAATCCCGCCGGAGGTCAGCCCCAGCATTTT.

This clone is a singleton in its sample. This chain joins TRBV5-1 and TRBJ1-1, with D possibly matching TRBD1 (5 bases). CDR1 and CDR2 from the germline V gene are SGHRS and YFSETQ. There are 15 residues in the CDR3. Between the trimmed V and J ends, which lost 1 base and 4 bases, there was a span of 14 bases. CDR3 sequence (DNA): TGCGCCAGCAGCTTGATAATCCGCGGGGGCACTGAAGCTTTCTTT. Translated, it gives CASSLIIRGGTEAFF.

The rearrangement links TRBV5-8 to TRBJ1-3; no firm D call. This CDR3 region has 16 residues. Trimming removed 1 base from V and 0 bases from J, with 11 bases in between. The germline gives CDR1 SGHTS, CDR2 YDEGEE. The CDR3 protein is CASSLREQLSGNTIYF. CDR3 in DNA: TGTGCCAGCAGCTTGAGGGAACAGCTCTCTGGAAACACCATATATTTT.

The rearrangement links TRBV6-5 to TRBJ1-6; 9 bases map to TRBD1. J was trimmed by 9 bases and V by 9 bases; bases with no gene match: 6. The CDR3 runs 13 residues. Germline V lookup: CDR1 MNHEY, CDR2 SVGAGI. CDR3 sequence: CASRTGAGSPLHF. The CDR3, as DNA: TGTGCCAGTCGGACAGGGGCAGGTTCACCCCTCCACTTT.

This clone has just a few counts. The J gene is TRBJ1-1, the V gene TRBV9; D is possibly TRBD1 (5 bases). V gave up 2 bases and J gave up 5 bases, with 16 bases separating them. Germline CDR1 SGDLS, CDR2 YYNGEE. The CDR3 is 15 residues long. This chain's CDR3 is CASSVGPQGTTEAFF. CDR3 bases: TGTGCCAGCAGCGTGGGGCCCCAGGGTACGACTGAAGCTTTCTTT.

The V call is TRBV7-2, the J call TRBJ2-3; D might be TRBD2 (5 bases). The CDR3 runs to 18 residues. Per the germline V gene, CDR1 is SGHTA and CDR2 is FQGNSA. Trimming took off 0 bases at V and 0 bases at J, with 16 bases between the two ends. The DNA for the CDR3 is TGTGCCAGCAGCTTAGCGGTGTCTAGCTTACCTAGCACAGATACGCAGTATTTT. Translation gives CASSLAVSSLPSTDTQYF. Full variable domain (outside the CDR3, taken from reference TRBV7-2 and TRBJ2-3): GAGVSQSPSNKVTEKGKDVELRCDPISGHTALYWYRQSLGQGLEFLIYFQGNSAPDKSGLPSDRFSAERTGGSVSTLTIQRTQQEDSAVYLCASSLAVSSLPSTDTQYFGPGTRLTVL.

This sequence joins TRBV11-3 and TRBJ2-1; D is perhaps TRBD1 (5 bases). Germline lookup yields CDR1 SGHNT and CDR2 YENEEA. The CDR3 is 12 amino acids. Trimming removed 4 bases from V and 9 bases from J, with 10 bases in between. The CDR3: CASSSRRGEQFF. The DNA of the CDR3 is TGTGCCAGCAGCTCGAGAAGGGGTGAGCAGTTCTTC.

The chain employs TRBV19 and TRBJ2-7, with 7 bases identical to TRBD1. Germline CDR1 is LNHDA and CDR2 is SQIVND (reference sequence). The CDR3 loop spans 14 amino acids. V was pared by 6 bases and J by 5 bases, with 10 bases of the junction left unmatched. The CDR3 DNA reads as TGTGCCAGTAGCCCCGACGCAGGGGGTAACGAGCAGTACTTC. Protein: CASSPDAGGNEQYF.

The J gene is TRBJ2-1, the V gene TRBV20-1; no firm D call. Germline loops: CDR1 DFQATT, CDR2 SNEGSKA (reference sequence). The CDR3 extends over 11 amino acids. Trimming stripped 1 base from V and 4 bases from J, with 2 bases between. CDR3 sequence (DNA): TGCAGTGCTAGAGTTTACAATGAGCAGTTCTTC. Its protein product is CSARVYNEQFF.

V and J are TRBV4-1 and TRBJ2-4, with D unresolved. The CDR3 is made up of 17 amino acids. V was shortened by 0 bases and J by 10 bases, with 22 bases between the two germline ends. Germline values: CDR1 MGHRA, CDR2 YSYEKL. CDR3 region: CASSQDFVLGPRMIQYF. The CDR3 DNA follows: TGCGCCAGCAGCCAAGATTTCGTTTTAGGCCCTAGGATGATTCAGTACTTC.

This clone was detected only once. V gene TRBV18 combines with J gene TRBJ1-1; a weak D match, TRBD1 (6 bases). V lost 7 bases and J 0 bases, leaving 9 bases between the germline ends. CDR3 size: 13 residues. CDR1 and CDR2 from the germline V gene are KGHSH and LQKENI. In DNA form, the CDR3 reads TGTGCCAGCTACAACAGGGTGAACACTGAAGCTTTCTTT. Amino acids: CASYNRVNTEAFF.

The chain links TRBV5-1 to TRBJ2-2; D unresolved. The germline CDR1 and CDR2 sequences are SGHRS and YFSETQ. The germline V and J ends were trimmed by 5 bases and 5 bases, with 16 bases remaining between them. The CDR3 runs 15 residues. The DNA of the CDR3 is TGCGCCAGCAGAACCGAAGGGATCTGGACCGGGGAGCTGTTTTTT. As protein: CASRTEGIWTGELFF.

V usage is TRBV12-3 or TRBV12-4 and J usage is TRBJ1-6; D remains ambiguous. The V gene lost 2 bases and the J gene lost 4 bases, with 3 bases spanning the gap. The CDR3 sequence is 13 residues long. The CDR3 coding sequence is TGTGCCAGCAGTTTACGTTATAATTCACCCCTCCACTTT. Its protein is CASSLRYNSPLHF.

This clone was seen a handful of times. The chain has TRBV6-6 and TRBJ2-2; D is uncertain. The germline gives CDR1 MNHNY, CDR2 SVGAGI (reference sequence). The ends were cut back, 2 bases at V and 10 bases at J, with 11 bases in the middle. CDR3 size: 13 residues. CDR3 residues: CASSYRSTLELFF. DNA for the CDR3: TGTGCCAGCAGTTACCGGTCGACCCTGGAGCTGTTTTTT.

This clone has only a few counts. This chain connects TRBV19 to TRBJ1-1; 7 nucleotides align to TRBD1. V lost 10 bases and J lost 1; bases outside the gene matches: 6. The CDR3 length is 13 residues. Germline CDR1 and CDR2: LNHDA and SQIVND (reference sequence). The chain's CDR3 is CATSRGPNTEAFF. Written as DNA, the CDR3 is TGTGCCACCTCGAGGGGGCCGAACACTGAAGCTTTCTTT.

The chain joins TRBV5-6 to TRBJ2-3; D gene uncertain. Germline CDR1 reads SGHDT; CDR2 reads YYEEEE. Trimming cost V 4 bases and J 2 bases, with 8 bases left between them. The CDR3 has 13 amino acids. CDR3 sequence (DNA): TGTGCCAGCAGCCCAAGGGCCACAGATACGCAGTATTTT. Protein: CASSPRATDTQYF.

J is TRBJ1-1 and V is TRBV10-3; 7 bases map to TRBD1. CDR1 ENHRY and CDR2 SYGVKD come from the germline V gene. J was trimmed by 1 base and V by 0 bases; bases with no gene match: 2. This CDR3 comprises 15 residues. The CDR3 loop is CAISESGTANTEAFF. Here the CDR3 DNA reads TGTGCCATCAGTGAGTCCGGGACAGCGAACACTGAAGCTTTCTTT.